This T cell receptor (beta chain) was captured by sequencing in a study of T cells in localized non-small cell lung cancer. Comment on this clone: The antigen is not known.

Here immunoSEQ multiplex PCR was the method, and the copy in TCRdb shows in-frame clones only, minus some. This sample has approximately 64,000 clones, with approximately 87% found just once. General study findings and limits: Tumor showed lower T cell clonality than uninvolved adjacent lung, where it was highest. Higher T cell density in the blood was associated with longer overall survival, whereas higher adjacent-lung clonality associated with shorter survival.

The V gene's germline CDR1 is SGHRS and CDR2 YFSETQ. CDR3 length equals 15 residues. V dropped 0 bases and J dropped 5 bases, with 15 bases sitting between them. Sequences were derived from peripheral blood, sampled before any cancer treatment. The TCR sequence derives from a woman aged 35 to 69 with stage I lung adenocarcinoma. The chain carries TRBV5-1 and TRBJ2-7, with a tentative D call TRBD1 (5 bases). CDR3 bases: TGCGCCAGCAGCTTGGAGGGCAGGGAAAGGAACGAGCAGTACTTC. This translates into CASSLEGRERNEQYF. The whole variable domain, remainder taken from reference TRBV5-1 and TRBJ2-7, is KAGVTQTPRYLIKTRGQQVTLSCSPISGHRSVSWYQQTPGQGLQFLFEYFSETQRNKGNFPGRFSGRQFSNSRSEMNVSTLELGDSALYLCASSLEGRERNEQYFGPGTRLTVT.